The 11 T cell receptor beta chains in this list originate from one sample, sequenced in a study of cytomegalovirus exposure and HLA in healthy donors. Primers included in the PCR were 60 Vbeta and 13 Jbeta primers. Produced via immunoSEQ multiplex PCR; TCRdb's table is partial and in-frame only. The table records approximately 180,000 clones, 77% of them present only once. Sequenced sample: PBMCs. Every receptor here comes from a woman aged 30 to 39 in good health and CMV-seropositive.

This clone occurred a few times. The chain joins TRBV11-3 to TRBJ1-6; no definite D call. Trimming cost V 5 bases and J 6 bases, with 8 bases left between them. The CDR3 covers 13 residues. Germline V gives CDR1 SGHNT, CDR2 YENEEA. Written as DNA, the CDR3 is TGTGCCAGCAGCATAGGACTTAATTCACCCCTCCACTTT. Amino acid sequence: CASSIGLNSPLHF.

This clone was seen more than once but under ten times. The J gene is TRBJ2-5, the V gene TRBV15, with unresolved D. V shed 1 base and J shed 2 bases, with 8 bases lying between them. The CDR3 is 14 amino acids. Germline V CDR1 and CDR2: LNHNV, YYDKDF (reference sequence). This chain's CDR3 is CATSRANTQETQYF. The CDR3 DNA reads TGTGCCACCAGCAGAGCAAACACACAAGAGACCCAGTACTTC.

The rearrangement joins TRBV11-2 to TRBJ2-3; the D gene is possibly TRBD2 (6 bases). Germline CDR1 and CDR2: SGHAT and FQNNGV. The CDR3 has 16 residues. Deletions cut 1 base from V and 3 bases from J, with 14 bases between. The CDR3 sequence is CASSLVLVAETDTQYF. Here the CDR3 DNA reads TGTGCCAGCAGCTTAGTTTTGGTAGCGGAGACAGATACGCAGTATTTT.

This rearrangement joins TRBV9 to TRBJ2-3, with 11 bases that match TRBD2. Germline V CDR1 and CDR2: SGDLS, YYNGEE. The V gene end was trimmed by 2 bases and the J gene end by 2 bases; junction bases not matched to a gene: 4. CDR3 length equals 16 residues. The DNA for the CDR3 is TGTGCCAGCAGCGTTCGACTAGCGGGGCACACAGATACGCAGTATTTT. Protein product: CASSVRLAGHTDTQYF.

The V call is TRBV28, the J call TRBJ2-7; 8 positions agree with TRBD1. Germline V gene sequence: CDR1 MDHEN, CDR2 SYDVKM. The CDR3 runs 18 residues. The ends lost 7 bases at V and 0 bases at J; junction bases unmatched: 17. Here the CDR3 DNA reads TGTGCCAGCACATTAAGGGGGACAGGCCGGCCAAGCTCCTACGAGCAGTACTTC. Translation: CASTLRGTGRPSSYEQYF.

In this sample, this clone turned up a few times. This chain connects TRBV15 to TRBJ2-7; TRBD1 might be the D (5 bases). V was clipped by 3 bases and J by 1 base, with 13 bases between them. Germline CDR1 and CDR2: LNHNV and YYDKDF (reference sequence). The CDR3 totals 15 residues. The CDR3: CATSSGRQPSYEQYF. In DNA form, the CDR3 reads TGTGCCACCAGCAGTGGTAGACAGCCTTCCTACGAGCAGTACTTC.

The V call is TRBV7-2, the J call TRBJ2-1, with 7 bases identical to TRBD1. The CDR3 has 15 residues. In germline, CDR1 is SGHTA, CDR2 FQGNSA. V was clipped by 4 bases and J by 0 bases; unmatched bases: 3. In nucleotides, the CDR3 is TGTGCCAGCAGCTCTGACAGGGCCTCCTACAATGAGCAGTTCTTC. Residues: CASSSDRASYNEQFF.

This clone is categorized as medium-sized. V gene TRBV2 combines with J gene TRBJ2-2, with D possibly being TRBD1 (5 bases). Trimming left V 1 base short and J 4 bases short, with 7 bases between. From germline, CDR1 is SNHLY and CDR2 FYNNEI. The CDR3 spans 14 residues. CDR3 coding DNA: TGTGCCAGCAGTGAAGGCAGGGCCACCGGGGAGCTGTTTTTT. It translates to CASSEGRATGELFF.

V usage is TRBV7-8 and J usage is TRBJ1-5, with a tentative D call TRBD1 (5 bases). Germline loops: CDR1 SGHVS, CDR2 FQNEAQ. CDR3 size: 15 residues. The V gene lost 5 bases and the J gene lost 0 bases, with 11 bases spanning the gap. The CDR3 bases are TGTGCCAGCAGCCCGCGGCAGGGTAGCAATCAGCCCCAGCATTTT. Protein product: CASSPRQGSNQPQHF.

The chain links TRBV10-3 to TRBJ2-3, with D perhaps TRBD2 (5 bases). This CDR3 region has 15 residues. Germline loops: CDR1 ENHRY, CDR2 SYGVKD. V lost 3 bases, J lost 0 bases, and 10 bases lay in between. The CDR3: CAISDGVPSTDTQYF. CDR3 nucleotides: TGTGCCATCAGTGACGGGGTCCCCAGCACAGATACGCAGTATTTT.

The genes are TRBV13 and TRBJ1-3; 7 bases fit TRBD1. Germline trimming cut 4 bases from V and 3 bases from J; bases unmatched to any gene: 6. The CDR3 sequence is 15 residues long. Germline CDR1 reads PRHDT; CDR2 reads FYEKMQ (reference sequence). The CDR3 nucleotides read TGTGCCAGCAGCTCGCCGACAGGGAGTGGAAACACCATATATTTT. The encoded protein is CASSSPTGSGNTIYF.